The clone carrying this T cell receptor beta chain was seen at least ten times. This entry belongs to a study of neurological immune-mediated disorders. TCRdb reprocessed the 5' RACE reads via MiXCR and lists one record per CDR3 protein. The table shows approximately 84,000 distinct CDR3 sequences, with 4.3% occurring only once. As for time point: longitudinal time-point 3. CDR1 is DFQATT and CDR2 is SNEGSKA in the germline V gene (reference sequence). Trimming pared 4 bases from V and 3 bases from J, leaving 10 bases between. The CDR3 sequence is 12 residues long. The TCR sequence derives from a woman aged 60 to 75 with multiple sclerosis. Sequencing was done on a sample of PBMCs. The chain carries TRBV20-1 and TRBJ2-7; no clear D gene. CDR3 loop: CSANLESYEQYF. The CDR3 nucleotides are TGCAGTGCTAATCTGGAAAGCTACGAGCAGTACTTC.